These 29 T cell receptor beta chains originate from one sample sequenced in a study of T cells in Graves' hyperthyroidism and ophthalmopathy (dated by TCRdb to the late 2010s). Library preparation used multiplex PCR. These reads were obtained on an Illumina HiSeq 2000. The TCR beta CDR3 regions were amplified from RNA transcripts. A first-round RT-PCR of the TCR CDR3 used the HTBI primer set with the Qiagen OneStep RT-PCR kit. The raw public data were reprocessed by TCRdb itself: fastp quality trimming at Q25, MiXCR clonotype calling, in-frame beta chains only. When rows share a CDR3 protein, they turn into one entry using the most common DNA and genes. The sample table contains around 300,000 distinct CDR3 sequences; only one count was recorded for about 20% of them. Of the sample, about 60% is held by the ten largest clones. Sequenced input: blood. All receptors derive from a young man with Graves' ophthalmopathy.

The rearrangement uses TRBV27 and TRBJ2-7, with 8 bases that match TRBD1. The V segment lost 8 bases and the J segment 5 bases; nucleotides outside the gene matches: 14. The germline CDR1 and CDR2 sequences are MNHEY and SMNVEV (reference sequence). CDR3 size: 15 residues. The CDR3 spells CASLNRTGRHHEQYF. DNA for the CDR3: TGTGCCAGCCTAAATAGGACAGGGAGACACCACGAGCAGTACTTC.

The chain carries TRBV3-1 and TRBJ1-5; 8 bases match TRBD1. This CDR3 has 16 amino acids. V dropped 4 bases and J dropped 1; count of bases not matched to a gene: 6. CDR1 LGHDT and CDR2 YNNKEL come from the germline V gene (reference sequence). For the CDR3, the DNA is TGTGCCAGCAGCCCGACGTGGGACAGGAGCAATCAGCCCCAGCATTTT. It codes for CASSPTWDRSNQPQHF.

This clonotype was found many times. V gene TRBV11-2 combines with J gene TRBJ1-2, with TRBD1 matching over 7 bases. V trimming: 3 bases; J trimming: 8 bases; junction bases outside the gene matches: 9. The CDR3 has 14 amino acids. Germline V gene sequence: CDR1 SGHAT, CDR2 FQNNGV. Here the CDR3 reads CASSFSPDRDGYTF. The CDR3 DNA follows: TGTGCCAGCAGCTTTTCCCCAGACAGGGACGGCTACACCTTC.

This sequence joins TRBV6-2 or TRBV6-3 and TRBJ1-4; D might be TRBD1 (6 bases). Germline lookup yields CDR1 MNHEY and CDR2 SVGEGT. V was cut by 2 bases and J by 3 bases, with 10 bases left in between. The CDR3 consists of 15 residues. The CDR3, as DNA: TGTGCCAGCAGTTACCTACAGGGCTCTAATGAAAAACTGTTTTTT. It translates to CASSYLQGSNEKLFF.

The chain couples TRBV28 to TRBJ1-5, with unresolved D. The CDR3 sequence is 15 residues long. V was cut by 2 bases and J by 4 bases, with 12 bases left in between. From germline, CDR1 is MDHEN and CDR2 SYDVKM. CDR3 sequence reads: CASSLKQIGNQPQHF. CDR3 nucleotides: TGTGCCAGCAGTTTAAAACAGATAGGAAATCAGCCCCAGCATTTT.

This clonotype has ten or more counts. The V gene is TRBV28, the J gene TRBJ2-7; D may correspond to TRBD1 or TRBD2 (5 bases each). Deletions cut 6 bases from V and 4 bases from J, with 10 bases between. The CDR3 length is 12 residues. Germline assignment: CDR1 MDHEN and CDR2 SYDVKM. The DNA of the CDR3 is TGTGCCAGCAGCCGCAGGGAGTACGAGCAGTACTTC. Translated: CASSRREYEQYF. The complete variable domain, with remaining parts taken from reference TRBV28 and TRBJ2-7, reads DVKVTQSSRYLVKRTGEKVFLECVQDMDHENMFWYRQDPGLGLRLIYFSYDVKMKEKGDIPEGYSVSREKKERFSLILESASTNQTSMYLCASSRREYEQYFGPGTRLTVT.

This clonotype was observed a handful of times. The chain carries TRBV11-3 and TRBJ1-1; D remains unclear. The CDR3 is 14 residues long. Germline V gene data show CDR1 as SGHNT and CDR2 as YENEEA. V lost 3 bases and J 1 base, leaving 9 bases between the germline ends. The CDR3, as DNA: TGTGCCAGCAGCTTGGGGTTCCCGAACACTGAAGCTTTCTTT. Translated: CASSLGFPNTEAFF.

The CDR3, as DNA: TGTGCCAGCGGAGGGACTAGCTTACCCGGGGAGCTGTTTTTT. It encodes CASGGTSLPGELFF. This chain connects TRBV6-1 to TRBJ2-2, with 9 bases fitting TRBD2. The CDR3 consists of 14 residues. V lost 8 bases, J lost 6 bases, and 7 bases stayed unmatched. Germline V lookup: CDR1 MNHNS, CDR2 SASEGT.

This clonotype came up a few times. The chain couples TRBV28 to TRBJ2-3; 9 bases line up with TRBD2. J was trimmed by 4 bases and V by 5 bases; bases with no gene match: 10. Germline V gene sequence: CDR1 MDHEN, CDR2 SYDVKM. The CDR3 loop spans 16 amino acids. The CDR3 sequence is CASSLTGGRAPDTQYF. The CDR3 nucleotides are TGTGCCAGCAGTCTAACGGGCGGGAGGGCCCCAGATACGCAGTATTTT.

The chain joins TRBV5-8 to TRBJ1-1; perhaps TRBD1 as D (6 bases). Between the trimmed V and J ends, which lost 5 bases and 1 base, there was a span of 12 bases. Germline CDR1 reads SGHTS; CDR2 reads YDEGEE. CDR3 size: 14 residues. Written as DNA, the CDR3 is TGTGCCAGCAGTCTGGGACACCGGAACACTGAAGCTTTCTTT. The encoded protein is CASSLGHRNTEAFF.

The sample holds a few counts of this clonotype. The gene calls are TRBV30 and TRBJ1-5; 10 nucleotides align to TRBD1. This CDR3 contains 15 residues. Per germline, CDR1 GTSNPN and CDR2 SVGIG (reference sequence). The ends lost 1 base at V and 6 bases at J; junction bases unmatched: 6. The CDR3 coding sequence is TGTGCCTGGAGTGCCGGGACAGGGGTCAGTCAGCCCCAGCATTTT. Translation: CAWSAGTGVSQPQHF.

This clonotype was detected many times. The chain recombines TRBV12-3 or TRBV12-4 with TRBJ2-6; D is unclear. The CDR3 is made up of 14 amino acids. Between the trimmed V and J ends, which lost 0 bases and 8 bases, there was a span of 8 bases. CDR3 coding DNA: TGTGCCAGCAGTTTAGCGTACAACCCCAACGTCCTGACTTTC. Protein: CASSLAYNPNVLTF.

There are many counts of this clonotype. The chain carries TRBV27 and TRBJ1-1; a possible D gene is TRBD1 (6 bases). Germline V gene data show CDR1 as MNHEY and CDR2 as SMNVEV (reference sequence). This CDR3 has 14 residues. V was pared by 7 bases and J by 1 base, with 13 bases between. CDR3 sequence reads: CASTPAGANTEAFF. CDR3 bases: TGTGCCAGCACCCCCGCAGGGGCGAACACTGAAGCTTTCTTT.

This clonotype was detected only a few times. Written as DNA, the CDR3 is TGTGCCAGCAGCTTAGCCGGTAGTGCGACCTACTACGAGCAGTACTTC. Amino acid sequence: CASSLAGSATYYEQYF. This chain connects TRBV11-1 to TRBJ2-7; D gene unclear. The CDR3 consists of 16 residues. Looked up from germline, CDR1 is SGHAT and CDR2 is FQDESV (reference sequence). V lost 0 bases to trimming and J lost 3 bases, with 15 bases between them.

This chain connects TRBV6-1 to TRBJ2-3; TRBD2 matches at 13 bases. The CDR3 loop spans 18 amino acids. The germline CDR1 and CDR2 sequences are MNHNS and SASEGT. V lost 6 bases to trimming and J lost 0 bases; unmatched junction nucleotides: 9. The CDR3 region is CASRPGTSGKKSTDTQYF. The CDR3 DNA reads as TGTGCCAGCAGACCCGGGACTAGCGGGAAAAAAAGCACAGATACGCAGTATTTT.

The chain couples TRBV19 to TRBJ2-3, with a tentative D call TRBD2 (7 bases). Trimming removed 8 bases from V and 1 base from J, with 19 bases in between. Germline V lookup: CDR1 LNHDA, CDR2 SQIVND (reference sequence). CDR3 size: 16 residues. Here the CDR3 DNA reads TGTGCCAGTCATAGGGGAGGGGGTATTGGCACAGATACGCAGTATTTT. Translation gives CASHRGGGIGTDTQYF.

The genes are TRBV7-8 and TRBJ1-4, with 7 bases that match TRBD1. Unmatched junction bases numbered 11, after V lost 5 bases and J lost 8 bases. The germline V gene has CDR1 SGHVS and CDR2 FQNEAQ. The CDR3 loop spans 15 amino acids. The CDR3 DNA sequence: TGTGCCAGCAGCCCCTCGACAGGGTTTCAGGAAAAACTGTTTTTT. Protein product: CASSPSTGFQEKLFF.

This clonotype came up many times. Here the CDR3 DNA reads TGTGCCAGCAGCCCAGGCGGCAGGGCACCCTACGAGCAGTACTTC. It yields the protein CASSPGGRAPYEQYF. The chain joins TRBV11-3 to TRBJ2-7; TRBD1 is a possible D gene (5 bases). The germline gives CDR1 SGHNT, CDR2 YENEEA. This CDR3 spans 15 amino acids. V lost 5 bases to trimming and J lost 2 bases, with 16 bases between them.

At least ten counts were recorded for this clonotype. This chain joins TRBV20-1 and TRBJ2-7; no clear D gene. The CDR3 is 12 residues long. Germline V gene lookup returns CDR1 DFQATT and CDR2 SNEGSKA (reference sequence). V lost 2 bases and J lost 0, with 5 bases in between. CDR3 loop: CSARSSSYEQYF. CDR3 DNA: TGCAGTGCTAGATCCAGCTCCTACGAGCAGTACTTC.

The V gene is TRBV9, the J gene TRBJ2-7; D possibly corresponds to TRBD2 (6 bases). CDR1 and CDR2 from the germline V gene are SGDLS and YYNGEE. CDR3 size: 15 residues. Trimming took off 1 base at V and 6 bases at J, with 17 bases between the two ends. CDR3 coding DNA: TGTGCCAGCAGCGTAACCCCGGGAGTCCTTGGCGAGCAGTACTTC. Translation gives CASSVTPGVLGEQYF.

This clonotype was recorded many times. The chain carries TRBV11-2 and TRBJ2-1; 8 bases fit TRBD1. The germline V gene has CDR1 SGHAT and CDR2 FQNNGV. CDR3 length equals 15 residues. The V and J ends lost 2 bases and 2 bases, in that order; junction bases with no gene match: 2. This chain's CDR3 is CASSLQGATYNEQFF. The CDR3 bases are TGTGCCAGCAGCTTACAGGGGGCTACCTACAATGAGCAGTTCTTC. The full variable domain, in which reference TRBV11-2 and TRBJ2-1 provide the parts outside the CDR3, is EAGVAQSPRYKIIEKRQSVAFWCNPISGHATLYWYQQILGQGPKLLIQFQNNGVVDDSQLPKDRFSAERLKGVDSTLKIQPAKLEDSAVYLCASSLQGATYNEQFFGPGTRLTVL.

This clonotype occurred once. The chain joins TRBV29-1 to TRBJ1-1; D perhaps matches TRBD1 (6 bases). V lost 2 bases, J lost 3 bases, and 13 bases lay in between. Germline CDR1 SQVTM, CDR2 ANQGSEA. The CDR3 is 14 amino acids. The CDR3 here is CSVESPGADTEAFF. DNA of the CDR3: TGCAGCGTTGAATCCCCAGGGGCAGACACTGAAGCTTTCTTT. Filled out from reference TRBV29-1 and TRBJ1-1, the complete variable domain reads SAVISQKPSRDICQRGTSLTIQCQVDSQVTMMFWYRQQPGQSLTLIATANQGSEATYESGFVIDKFPISRPNLTFSTLTVSNMSPEDSSIYLCSVESPGADTEAFFGQGTRLTVV.

The rearrangement joins TRBV25-1 to TRBJ2-5; 7 positions match TRBD2. CDR1 and CDR2 (germline): MGHDK, SYGVNS. The ends lost 1 base at V and 13 bases at J; junction bases unmatched: 6. The CDR3 contains 12 residues. For the CDR3, the DNA is TGTGCCAGCAGTGAATGGGGGGGTGATGCGTACTTC. Protein product: CASSEWGGDAYF.

In its sample, this clonotype was seen a few times. The chain has TRBV2 and TRBJ2-2; 13 nucleotides line up with TRBD2. CDR3 length: 15 amino acids. After removal of 10 bases from V and 2 bases from J, the junction contained 4 bases not matched to a gene. CDR1 SNHLY and CDR2 FYNNEI come from the germline V gene. The CDR3 bases are TGTGCCATCAGGGGACTAGCGGGAAACACCGGGGAGCTGTTTTTT. This sequence encodes CAIRGLAGNTGELFF.

Concerning this clonotype: Without the conserved terminal phenylalanine or tryptophan, this CDR3 likely stems from a read error. The V and J genes are TRBV6-2 or TRBV6-3 and TRBJ1-1; tentatively, D is TRBD1 (5 bases). In germline, CDR1 is MNHEY, CDR2 SVGEGT. The CDR3 runs to 15 residues. Trimming removed 4 bases at V and 1 base at J, with 13 bases between. CDR3 in DNA: TGTGCCAGCAGTTTCCACGGACAATCGAACACTGAAGCTTTCCTT. Amino acids: CASSFHGQSNTEAFL.

This clonotype was observed at least ten times. The genes are TRBV20-1 and TRBJ2-7; 7 positions agree with TRBD2. J lost 6 bases, V lost 6 bases, and 8 bases had no gene match. From germline, CDR1 is DFQATT and CDR2 SNEGSKA (reference sequence). This CDR3 is 12 amino acids long. The CDR3 spells CSAAGDIGEQYF. In DNA form, the CDR3 reads TGCAGTGCCGCGGGAGACATCGGCGAGCAGTACTTC.

This sequence joins TRBV5-6 and TRBJ2-1; either TRBD1 or TRBD2 may fit D (5 bases each). There are 15 residues in the CDR3. The V end lost 0 bases, the J end lost 7 bases, and 14 bases lay between the germline ends. CDR1 and CDR2 (germline): SGHDT, YYEEEE. For the CDR3, the DNA is TGTGCCAGCAGCTTGGGGCCGGGGCAGGGAAATGAGCAGTTCTTC. Translation gives CASSLGPGQGNEQFF.

This clonotype was found many times. The rearrangement joins TRBV3-1 to TRBJ1-1, with D possibly matching TRBD1 (6 bases). CDR3 length: 16 residues. With 7 bases removed from V and 4 bases from J, the gap between germline ends came to 22 bases. Per germline, CDR1 LGHDT and CDR2 YNNKEL (reference sequence). The CDR3 loop reads CASTSAAGTLRTEAFF. The CDR3 DNA follows: TGTGCCAGCACCTCAGCCGCCGGGACATTGCGCACTGAAGCTTTCTTT.

The rearrangement joins TRBV18 to TRBJ2-1; D perhaps matches TRBD2 (6 bases). Germline V gene sequence: CDR1 KGHSH, CDR2 LQKENI. V lost 2 bases, J lost 0 bases, and 14 bases lay in between. The CDR3 has 17 amino acids. The DNA of the CDR3 is TGTGCCAGCTCACCAGATGGGGCGGGGAGCTCCTACAATGAGCAGTTCTTC. Its translation: CASSPDGAGSSYNEQFF.